This TCR beta chain was captured by sequencing in a study of blood T cell repertoires in COVID-19 (dated by TCRdb to the early 2020s). About the investigation overall: Samples covering the acute and convalescent phases of COVID-19 were provided by collaborators in the United States, Italy and Spain. The dataset comprised deeply sampled blood TCRbeta repertoires from subjects exposed to, actively infected with, or recovered from COVID-19. The sample metadata nearly always contained a de-identified subject ID, COVID-19 status, age in years and sex. The prospective study material was composed of cDNA or gDNA derived from T cells, B-cell-depleted T cells, or PBMCs. Where available, HLA class I and class II types were obtained from metadata supplied by the sample provider rather than from assay-based typing. The repertoires were made available in a free public database intended to serve as a resource for research on the immune response to SARS-CoV-2. The samples were drawn from two sources: the first 160 participants of the ongoing ImmuneRACE study, and 1,000 to 1,500 subjects contributed by 6 global collaborators.

A second Seattle source provided samples from volunteer blood donors who had recovered from COVID-19. The collaborating institutions used their own protocols to collect whole blood in K2EDTA tubes. For TCRbeta analysis, collaborator samples were shipped as frozen whole blood, as isolated PBMCs, or as DNA extracted from either sample type. With respect to this clone: The specificity of this receptor is unknown. The record has no base qualities; no much larger clone is one base away.

The immunoSEQ Assay, a bias-controlled multiplex PCR, was used to amplify TCRbeta CDR3 regions from genomic DNA. In the authors' own workflow: The number of nucleated cells in each sample was estimated by amplification of reference gene primers within the assay. To quantify the absolute abundance of each unique TCRbeta CDR3 rearrangement, sequence reads were collapsed and filtered. For each sample, productive Simpson clonality was calculated by taking the square root of Simpson's diversity index across productive rearrangements. The source is immuneACCESS, and TCRdb retained only in-frame sequences with V and J called. Part of the clones is not carried over; for the studies checked, unresolved V genes explain less than half of this, and the remainder is unexplained. That table furnishes V, J and clone size, whereas the DNA furnished D and trimming. For this sample there are 170,000 or so clones; 87% appear just once. Clones ranked in the top ten supply around 0.88% of the sample.

Including the terminal cysteine and phenylalanine, the CDR3 comprises 14 residues. Only CDR3 DNA is held: 42 bases, read in frame from base 1. At the junction V is shortened by 3 bases and J by 8 bases; bases outside the gene matches: 5. Per the germline V gene, SGDLS is the CDR1 and YYNGEE is the CDR2. Study-wide findings and limitations: The quantity of clinical and demographic metadata differed by source and by participant and was supplied without curation.

The chain is made from TRBV9 and TRBJ1-1, with 12 middle bases fitting TRBD1. The sample consisted of peripheral blood. This TCR derives from a woman in her late teens or twenties who had recovered from COVID-19. The CDR3 loop reads CASSGGQGAAEAFF. The DNA sequence is TGTGCCAGCAGCGGGGGACAGGGGGCGGCCGAAGCTTTCTTT. The full variable domain, with segments outside the CDR3 supplied by the reference TRBV9 and TRBJ1-1 proteins, appears as DSGVTQTPKHLITATGQRVTLRCSPRSGDLSVYWYQQSLDQGLQFLIQYYNGEERAKGNILERFSAQQFPDLHSELNLSSLELGDSALYFCASSGGQGAAEAFFGQGTRLTVV.